This T cell receptor (beta chain) stems from a study of glioma-infiltrating T cells. On the study more broadly: Before surgery, glioma patients received dexamethasone for at most six days. Blood libraries targeted about 4- to 10-fold coverage of 910,000 or so T cells. Study-wide results and caveats: Gliomas, especially low-grade, showed above-expected tissue-blood divergence; non-neoplastic patients showed below. Signature shared blood CDR3 motifs were enriched in low-divergence and depleted in high-divergence patients.

A few counts support this clonotype. Its antigen is not known. CDR3 length: 12 residues. CDR1 and CDR2 (germline): KGHSH, LQKENI. V shed 8 bases and J shed 2 bases, with 7 bases lying between them. The iRepertoire nested amplicon-rescue multiplex PCR amplified TCR alpha and beta CDR3s from RNA. TCRdb itself ran the multiplex PCR reads through MiXCR, one entry per CDR3 protein. The sample has approximately 400,000 distinct CDR3 sequences; 41% are singletons. This chain joins TRBV18 and TRBJ1-5, with D unresolved. The material sequenced was glioma tissue, nonneoplastic brain tissue, or PBMCs (not recorded which). This TCR was sampled from a human donor with low-grade glioma or glioblastoma, undergoing nonglioma brain surgery, or in good health (not recorded which). In DNA form, the CDR3 reads TGTGCCAGCGGAAGCGGCAATCAGCCCCAGCATTTT. It yields the protein CASGSGNQPQHF.